A single sample gave rise to the 19 T cell receptor beta chains below, sequenced in a study of blood T cell repertoires in COVID-19. Clones were sequenced by immunoSEQ multiplex PCR, and TCRdb holds only the in-frame ones, with some missing. In the table there are around 300,000 clones, nearly 90% of which are singletons. Sequencing was performed on peripheral blood. These receptors originate from a woman aged 40 to 50 with COVID-19, enrolled during active disease.

This sequence joins TRBV5-1 and TRBJ2-6; D remains ambiguous. CDR1 SGHRS and CDR2 YFSETQ come from the germline V gene. This CDR3 region has 14 residues. V lost 4 bases and J lost 1, with 6 bases in between. The CDR3 DNA reads TGCGCCAGCAGCGGCCTTTCTGGGGCCAACGTCCTGACTTTC. Amino acids: CASSGLSGANVLTF.

This clone was detected only a few times. The chain is built from TRBV28 and TRBJ1-2; TRBD1 matches at 8 bases. V lost 5 bases to trimming and J lost 3 bases; unmatched junction nucleotides: 5. Germline lookup yields CDR1 MDHEN and CDR2 SYDVKM. The CDR3 covers 14 residues. The CDR3 sequence is CASSQTGDYYGYTF. Written as DNA, the CDR3 is TGTGCCAGCAGTCAGACAGGGGACTACTATGGCTACACCTTC.

The V call is TRBV7-8, the J call TRBJ1-5; 9 nucleotides line up with TRBD1. This CDR3 comprises 18 residues. The junction had 9 bases not matched to a gene; V was cut back by 2 bases and J by 1 base. Germline V CDR1 and CDR2: SGHVS, FQNEAQ. This chain's CDR3 is CASSLRDRDWLSNQPQHF. The CDR3 DNA reads TGTGCCAGCAGCTTAAGGGACAGGGATTGGTTAAGCAATCAGCCCCAGCATTTT.

The CDR3 protein is CASSDRATNEKLFF. The CDR3 nucleotides read TGTGCCAGCAGCGACAGGGCAACTAATGAAAAACTGTTTTTT. The chain is built from TRBV9 and TRBJ1-4; D might be TRBD1 (6 bases). The CDR3 consists of 14 residues. Trimming left V 3 bases short and J 0 bases short, with 6 bases between. The germline gives CDR1 SGDLS, CDR2 YYNGEE.

This clone was counted once. V gene TRBV3-1 (or the pseudogene TRBV3-2) combines with J gene TRBJ1-2, with no clear D. Trimming removed 4 bases from V and 8 bases from J, with 17 bases in between. Germline lookup yields CDR1 LGHDT and CDR2 YNNKEL (reference sequence). This CDR3 is built from 14 residues. CDR3 DNA: TGTGCCAGCAGCCTCTCCTGGGGTGGGAGCGGCTACACCTTC. Translated, it gives CASSLSWGGSGYTF.

The chain uses TRBV11-2 and TRBJ1-4; possible D gene TRBD1, 6 bases. Germline V CDR1 and CDR2: SGHAT, FQNNGV. The CDR3 is made up of 13 amino acids. Trimming pared 11 bases from V and 2 bases from J, leaving 12 bases between. This chain's CDR3 is CAGSRGTNEKLFF. The CDR3 DNA reads TGTGCCGGATCGAGGGGGACTAATGAAAAACTGTTTTTT.

This rearrangement joins TRBV12-3 or TRBV12-4 to TRBJ1-5, with D uncertain. Trimming pared 5 bases from V and 6 bases from J, leaving 11 bases between. This CDR3 has 13 amino acids. The CDR3 sequence: CASSGNSGQPQHF. In DNA form, the CDR3 reads TGTGCCAGCAGTGGTAATTCGGGTCAGCCCCAGCATTTT.

V gene TRBV6-2 or TRBV6-3 combines with J gene TRBJ2-1, with D possibly matching TRBD2 (6 bases). Trimming stripped 6 bases from V and 0 bases from J, with 12 bases between. Germline lookup yields CDR1 MNHEY and CDR2 SVGEGT. The CDR3 totals 15 residues. The CDR3 DNA reads as TGTGCCAGCAGCCTGATAGCGGTCTCCTACAATGAGCAGTTCTTC. This translates into CASSLIAVSYNEQFF.

V usage is TRBV24-1 and J usage is TRBJ1-5; 7 bases match TRBD1. CDR1 and CDR2 (germline): KGHDR, SFDVKD. V was clipped by 4 bases and J by 2 bases; unmatched bases: 19. This CDR3 contains 20 residues. CDR3 nucleotides: TGTGCCACCAGTGAGTTTAGGGACCCCCCCGACAGGGATGGCAATCAGCCCCAGCATTTT. It encodes CATSEFRDPPDRDGNQPQHF.

The J gene is TRBJ1-1, the V gene TRBV4-2; D ambiguous. Germline loops: CDR1 LGHNA, CDR2 YNFKEQ. The V gene lost 0 bases and the J gene lost 7 bases, with 9 bases spanning the gap. The CDR3 loop spans 13 amino acids. CDR3 residues: CASSQDPGSEAFF. As DNA, the CDR3 is TGTGCCAGCAGCCAAGATCCGGGGAGTGAAGCTTTCTTT.

This chain uses TRBV7-2 with TRBJ1-5, with no clear D. The CDR3 extends over 13 amino acids. CDR1 SGHTA and CDR2 FQGNSA come from the germline V gene. V was clipped by 4 bases and J by 11 bases, with 15 bases between them. The CDR3 region has the DNA TGTGCCAGCAGCTCGGCCGGAATGACTACCCAGCATTTT. Its translation: CASSSAGMTTQHF.

This chain links TRBV7-2 with TRBJ1-5; D is perhaps TRBD1 (5 bases). CDR1 SGHTA and CDR2 FQGNSA come from the germline V gene. V was cut by 5 bases and J by 5 bases, with 16 bases left in between. The CDR3 is 15 residues long. CDR3 in amino acids: CASSAPGGLDQPQHF. The CDR3 DNA is TGTGCCAGCAGCGCTCCGGGGGGACTCGATCAGCCCCAGCATTTT.

The V gene is TRBV11-2, the J gene TRBJ1-2; 9 nucleotides line up with TRBD1. Germline V gives CDR1 SGHAT, CDR2 FQNNGV. V was pared by 7 bases and J by 8 bases, with 11 bases of the junction left unmatched. The CDR3 is 14 residues long. The CDR3 protein is CASIGQGKSGGYTF. For the CDR3, the DNA is TGTGCCAGCATCGGACAGGGGAAATCGGGCGGCTACACCTTC.

The CDR3 DNA reads as TGCGCCAGCAGCTGGGCCCAGGGTATGGATGAGCAGTTCTTC. It yields the protein CASSWAQGMDEQFF. This rearrangement joins TRBV5-1 to TRBJ2-1, with a tentative D call TRBD1 (5 bases). Germline V gives CDR1 SGHRS, CDR2 YFSETQ. CDR3 length: 14 amino acids. V lost 3 bases and J 8 bases, leaving 15 bases between the germline ends.

This chain joins TRBV19 and TRBJ1-1; D is undetermined. V was pared by 7 bases and J by 1 base, with 16 bases between. This CDR3 contains 15 residues. Germline-derived CDR1 and CDR2 are LNHDA and SQIVND (reference sequence). CDR3 residues: CASTAMNRPNTEAFF. CDR3 bases: TGTGCCAGTACTGCTATGAACAGACCGAACACTGAAGCTTTCTTT.

This rearrangement joins TRBV6-4 to TRBJ1-2; D is possibly TRBD1 (5 bases). The CDR3 sequence is 14 residues long. Germline V CDR1 and CDR2: MRHNA, SNTAGT. V dropped 8 bases and J dropped 5 bases, with 18 bases sitting between them. The CDR3 loop is CASRGGTPPYGYTF. Here the CDR3 DNA reads TGTGCCAGCCGCGGGGGGACCCCTCCATATGGCTACACCTTC.

The chain uses TRBV18 and TRBJ1-6, with TRBD1 matching over 7 bases. In germline, CDR1 is KGHSH, CDR2 LQKENI. Losses at the gene ends were 6 bases for V and 4 bases for J; bases not matched to a gene: 15. The length of the CDR3 is 18 residues. For the CDR3, the DNA is TGTGCCAGCTCCCTGGCCGAGGCGGGACAGAAGTATAATTCACCCCTCCACTTT. Protein: CASSLAEAGQKYNSPLHF. Using reference TRBV18 and TRBJ1-6 for the parts outside the CDR3, the full variable domain is NAGVMQNPRHLVRRRGQEARLRCSPMKGHSHVYWYRQLPEEGLKFMVYLQKENIIDESGMPKERFSAEFPKEGPSILRIQQVVRGDSAAYFCASSLAEAGQKYNSPLHFGNGTRLTVT.

The chain links TRBV11-3 to TRBJ2-2, with TRBD2 matching 8 bases. Trimming removed 5 bases from V and 0 bases from J; junction bases left unmatched: 2. The germline CDR1 and CDR2 sequences are SGHNT and YENEEA. The CDR3 runs to 15 residues. The CDR3 loop reads CASSHGGANTGELFF. As DNA, the CDR3 is TGTGCCAGCAGCCACGGGGGGGCGAACACCGGGGAGCTGTTTTTT.

This clone was seen more than once but under ten times. V usage is TRBV2 and J usage is TRBJ2-5; TRBD1 matches 8 bases. V was pared by 2 bases and J by 3 bases, with 2 bases of the junction left unmatched. The CDR3 is 14 amino acids. Per germline, CDR1 SNHLY and CDR2 FYNNEI. The CDR3 sequence: CASSESTGEETQYF. The CDR3 DNA follows: TGTGCCAGCAGTGAATCGACAGGGGAAGAGACCCAGTACTTC.